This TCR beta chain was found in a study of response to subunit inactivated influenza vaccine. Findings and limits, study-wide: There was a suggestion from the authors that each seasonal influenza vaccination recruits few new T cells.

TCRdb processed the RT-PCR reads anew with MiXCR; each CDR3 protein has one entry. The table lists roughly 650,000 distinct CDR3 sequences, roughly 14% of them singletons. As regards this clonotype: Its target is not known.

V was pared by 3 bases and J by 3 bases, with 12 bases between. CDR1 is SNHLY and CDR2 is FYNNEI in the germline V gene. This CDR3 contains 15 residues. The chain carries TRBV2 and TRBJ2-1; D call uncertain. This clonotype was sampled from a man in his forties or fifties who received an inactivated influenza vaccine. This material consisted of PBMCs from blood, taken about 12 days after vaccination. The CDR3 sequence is CASSDLVDDYNEQFF. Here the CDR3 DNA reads TGTGCCAGCAGTGATCTGGTGGACGACTACAATGAGCAGTTCTTC.